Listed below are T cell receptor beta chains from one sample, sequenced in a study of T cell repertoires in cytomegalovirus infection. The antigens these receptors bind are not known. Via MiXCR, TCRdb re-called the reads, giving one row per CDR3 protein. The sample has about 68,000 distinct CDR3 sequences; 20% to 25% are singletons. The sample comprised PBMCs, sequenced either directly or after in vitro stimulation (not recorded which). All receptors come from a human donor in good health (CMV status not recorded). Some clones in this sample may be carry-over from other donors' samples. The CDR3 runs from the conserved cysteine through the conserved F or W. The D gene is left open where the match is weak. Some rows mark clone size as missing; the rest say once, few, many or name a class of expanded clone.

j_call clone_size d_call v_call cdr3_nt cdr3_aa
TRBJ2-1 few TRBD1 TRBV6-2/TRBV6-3 TGTGCCAGCAGTTACCTCACAGGGGTCTCCTACAATGAGCAGTTCTTC CASSYLTGVSYNEQFF
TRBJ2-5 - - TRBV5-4 TGTGCCAGCAGCTTGGCCGGGGGCGCAGAGACCCAGTACTTC CASSLAGGAETQYF
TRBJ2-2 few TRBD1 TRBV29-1 TGCAGCGTTGGGTTAGGGGGCGTCACCGGGGAGCTGTTTTTT CSVGLGGVTGELFF
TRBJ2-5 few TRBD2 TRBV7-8 TGTGCCAGCAGCTCCACGGGACTAGCGGGGGGGAAGACCCAGTACTTC CASSSTGLAGGKTQYF
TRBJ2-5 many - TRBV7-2 TGTGCCAGCAGCTTACGGAGGGCGTCCTTCCAAGAGACCCAGTACTTC CASSLRRASFQETQYF
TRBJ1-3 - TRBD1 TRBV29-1 TGCAGCGTTGATCCGGGACAGGGAACAGGAAACACCATATATTTT CSVDPGQGTGNTIYF
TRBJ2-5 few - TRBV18 TGTGCCAGCTCGCCCGACAGTTTCCAAGAGACCCAGTACTTC CASSPDSFQETQYF
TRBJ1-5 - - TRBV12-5 TGTGCTAGTGGGATGACAGAGCTGAGGGAGCCCCAGCATTTT CASGMTELREPQHF
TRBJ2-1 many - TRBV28 TGTGCCAGCAGTTCCGACTCAGATGAGCAGTTCTTC CASSSDSDEQFF
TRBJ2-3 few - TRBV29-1 TGCAGCGTTCTCCGCACAGATACGCAGTATTTT CSVLRTDTQYF
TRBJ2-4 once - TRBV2 TGTGCCAGCAGTGCTGGGCGCGGGAACATTCAGTACTTC CASSAGRGNIQYF
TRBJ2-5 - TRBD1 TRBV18 TGTGCCAGCTCACCGACAGGGGGCGAAGAGACCCAGTACTTC CASSPTGGEETQYF
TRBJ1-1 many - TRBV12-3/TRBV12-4 TGTGCCAGCAGTTTACTCCAGTTCACTGAAGCTTTCTTT CASSLLQFTEAFF
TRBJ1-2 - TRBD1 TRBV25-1 TGTGCCAGCAGTGACCCTCCGGGACAGGGGACCTATGGCTACACCTTC CASSDPPGQGTYGYTF
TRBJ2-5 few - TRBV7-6 TGTGCCAGCAGCTTAGGAGAGTACCAAGAGACCCAGTACTTC CASSLGEYQETQYF
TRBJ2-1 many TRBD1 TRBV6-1 TGTGCCAGCAGCACGACAGGGAAGGGTAGGAATGAGCAGTTCTTC CASSTTGKGRNEQFF
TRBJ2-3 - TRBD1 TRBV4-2 TGTGCCAGCAGCTCCCTCCACCGGGACAGGGGCACAGATACGCAGTATTTT CASSSLHRDRGTDTQYF
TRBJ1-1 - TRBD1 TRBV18 TGTGCCAGCTCACCATCTTCACAGGGGGTGGGAATGAACACTGAAGCTTTCTTT CASSPSSQGVGMNTEAFF
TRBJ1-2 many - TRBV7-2 TGTGCCAGCAGCTTAGGGGGAACCTCCTATGGCTACACCTTC CASSLGGTSYGYTF
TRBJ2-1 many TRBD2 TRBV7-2 TGTGCCAGCAGCTTAGGGGTGTCGGGACTAGCGGGGAACAATGAGCAGTTCTTC CASSLGVSGLAGNNEQFF
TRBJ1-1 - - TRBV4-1 TGCGCCAGCAGCCAAGATGAAAACAGACCCACTGAAGCTTTCTTT CASSQDENRPTEAFF
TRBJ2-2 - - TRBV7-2 TGTGCCAGCCAAGACAGGCCTACCGGGGAGCTGTTTTTT CASQDRPTGELFF
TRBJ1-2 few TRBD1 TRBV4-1 TGCGCCAGCAGCCCCCCGACAGGGAAAGACGATGGCTACACCTTC CASSPPTGKDDGYTF
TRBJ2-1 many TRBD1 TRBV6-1 TGTGCCAGCCGCGGACAGGCGAACAATGAGCAGTTCTTC CASRGQANNEQFF
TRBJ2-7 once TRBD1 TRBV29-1 TGCAGCGTTGCTCGGGACAGCAGTATCTACGAGCAGTACTTC CSVARDSSIYEQYF
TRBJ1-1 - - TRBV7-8 TGTGCCAGCAGCTTAGGGGGGGCGTACACTGAAGCTTTCTTT CASSLGGAYTEAFF
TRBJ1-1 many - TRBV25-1 TGTGCCAGCAGTGAAGCCTGGGTAACTGAAGCTTTCTTT CASSEAWVTEAFF
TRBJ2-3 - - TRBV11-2 TGTGCCAGCAGTTCGGACAGTGATACGCAGTATTTT CASSSDSDTQYF
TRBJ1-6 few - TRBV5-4 TGTGCCACCTCCCCCGGGGTGGCTAATTCACCCCTCCACTTT CATSPGVANSPLHF
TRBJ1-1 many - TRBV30 TGTGCCTGGAGTGTCGGGTTTAGCGGGAACACTGAAGCTTTCTTT CAWSVGFSGNTEAFF
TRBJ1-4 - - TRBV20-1 TGCAGTGCTAGAAATGAAAAACTGTTTTTT CSARNEKLFF
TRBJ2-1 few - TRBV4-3 TGCGCCAGCAGCCAACGGACTATGAGCGGCACCTACAATGAGCAGTTCTTC CASSQRTMSGTYNEQFF
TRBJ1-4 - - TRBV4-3 TGCGCCAGCAGCCAAGACTGGGCAGGGAGGAGCGTTAATGAAAAACTGTTTTTT CASSQDWAGRSVNEKLFF
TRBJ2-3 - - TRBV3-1 TGTGCCAGCAGCCAAGATGAGGGAGCCTCAGATACGCAGTATTTT CASSQDEGASDTQYF
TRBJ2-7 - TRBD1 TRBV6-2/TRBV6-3 TGTGCCAGCAGTTCGGGACAGGGGGAAAGACGCGAGCAGTACTTC CASSSGQGERREQYF
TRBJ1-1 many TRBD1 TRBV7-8 TGTGCCAGCAGCGTCGGACAGGCGACTGAAGCTTTCTTT CASSVGQATEAFF
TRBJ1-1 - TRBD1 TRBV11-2 TGTGCCAGCAGCCCCCGACAGGGGCCAAACACTGAAGCTTTCTTT CASSPRQGPNTEAFF
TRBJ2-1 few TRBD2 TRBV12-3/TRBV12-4 TGTGCCAGCAGTCCCCCGGGACTAGCGGACAATGAGCAGTTCTTC CASSPPGLADNEQFF
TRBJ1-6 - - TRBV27 TGTGCCAGCAGTTCCTGGACGACAGGATCACCCCTCCACTTT CASSSWTTGSPLHF
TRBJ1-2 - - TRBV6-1 TGTGCCAGCGAACCACGGACCGGTGGTGGCTACACCTTC CASEPRTGGGYTF
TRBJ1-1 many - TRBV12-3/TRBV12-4 TGTGCCACTACTTGGGGTACTTCGGTTGAAACTGAAGCTTTCTTT CATTWGTSVETEAFF
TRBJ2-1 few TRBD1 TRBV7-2 TGTGCCAGCAGCTCCGGGACAGGGGGCGGTGAAAATGAGCAGTTCTTC CASSSGTGGGENEQFF
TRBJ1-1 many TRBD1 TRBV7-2 TGTGCCAGCAGGGGATCGACAGGGGGCACTGAAGCTTTCTTT CASRGSTGGTEAFF
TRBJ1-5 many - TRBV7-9 TGTGCCAGCAGCCTGGACAGTAGCAATCAGCCCCAGCATTTT CASSLDSSNQPQHF
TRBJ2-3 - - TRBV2 TGTGCCCCAGGGTCGGCGGGTTATACAGATACGCAGTATTTT CAPGSAGYTDTQYF
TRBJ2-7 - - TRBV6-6 TGTGCCAGCAGTTCCAGGACCTACGAGCAGTACTTC CASSSRTYEQYF
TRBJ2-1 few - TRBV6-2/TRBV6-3 TGTGCCAGCAGTTATCTAAAGCTTGGGGGGAGGAATGAGCAGTTCTTC CASSYLKLGGRNEQFF